The next 12 T cell receptor beta chains were all read from a single sample in a study of cytomegalovirus exposure and HLA in healthy donors. TCRdb keeps only in-frame clones here, not all; method: immunoSEQ multiplex PCR. The table shows 200,000 or so clones, with less than 85% occurring only once. Sequencing was done on a sample of PBMCs. Receptors originate from a woman between 18 and 30 years old in good health and CMV-seronegative.

The genes are TRBV5-6 and TRBJ1-6, with D tentatively TRBD1 (6 bases). The CDR3 is made up of 16 amino acids. Trimming shortened V by 5 bases and J by 0 bases, and 12 bases separated the two germline ends. Germline V gives CDR1 SGHDT, CDR2 YYEEEE. CDR3 protein: CASSYTGSSYNSPLHF. CDR3 coding DNA: TGTGCCAGCAGTTATACAGGGAGCTCCTATAATTCACCCCTCCACTTT. The full variable domain, rest sourced from reference TRBV5-6 and TRBJ1-6, is DAGVTQSPTHLIKTRGQQVTLRCSPKSGHDTVSWYQQALGQGPQFIFQYYEEEERQRGNFPDRFSGHQFPNYSSELNVNALLLGDSALYLCASSYTGSSYNSPLHFGNGTRLTVT.

The rearrangement uses TRBV2 and TRBJ1-2; D not certain. V was trimmed by 1 base and J by 2 bases, leaving 8 bases between them. CDR3 length equals 14 residues. From germline, CDR1 is SNHLY and CDR2 FYNNEI. CDR3 residues: CASSEEWENYGYTF. The DNA of the CDR3 is TGTGCCAGCAGTGAAGAGTGGGAAAACTATGGCTACACCTTC.

The chain carries TRBV28 and TRBJ1-5, with 8 bases lining up with TRBD1. CDR3 length: 14 amino acids. From germline, CDR1 is MDHEN and CDR2 SYDVKM. V trimming: 6 bases; J trimming: 3 bases; junction bases outside the gene matches: 4. The CDR3 nucleotides are TGTGCCAGCAGAAGACAGGGGCTCAATCAGCCCCAGCATTTT. Translating it yields CASRRQGLNQPQHF.

The V and J genes are TRBV27 and TRBJ2-2; perhaps TRBD2 as D (5 bases). With 1 base removed from V and 5 bases from J, the gap between germline ends came to 17 bases. Germline V lookup: CDR1 MNHEY, CDR2 SMNVEV (reference sequence). CDR3 length: 17 residues. CDR3 in amino acids: CASSLYPAGVGTGELFF. CDR3 nucleotide sequence: TGTGCCAGCAGTTTATATCCCGCCGGGGTCGGAACCGGGGAGCTGTTTTTT.

This clone was found a few times. The rearrangement joins TRBV19 to TRBJ2-1; 8 nucleotides line up with TRBD2. CDR1 is LNHDA, CDR2 SQIVND, per germline (reference sequence). The CDR3 is 15 residues long. The ends lost 7 bases at V and 2 bases at J; junction bases unmatched: 7. CDR3 DNA sequence: TGTGCCAGTAAGAGCGGGAGTGGTACCTACAATGAGCAGTTCTTC. Translated, it gives CASKSGSGTYNEQFF.

The chain carries TRBV2 and TRBJ1-1, with TRBD1 matching 7 bases. Germline CDR1 SNHLY, CDR2 FYNNEI. CDR3 length equals 14 residues. V shed 6 bases, J shed 1 base, and the junction held 5 bases outside the gene matches. CDR3 protein: CASRMTGTNTEAFF. CDR3 nucleotides: TGTGCCAGCAGGATGACAGGGACGAACACTGAAGCTTTCTTT.

This sequence joins TRBV30 and TRBJ2-4, with 8 bases identical to TRBD1. Trimming cost V 1 base and J 6 bases; bases outside gene matches: 2. The CDR3 sequence is 13 residues long. Germline CDR1 reads GTSNPN; CDR2 reads SVGIG (reference sequence). CDR3 amino acids: CAWSAGGRNIQYF. DNA for the CDR3: TGTGCCTGGAGTGCAGGGGGCAGAAACATTCAGTACTTC.

This clone was counted between two and nine times. The chain employs TRBV6-6 and TRBJ1-2; D is possibly TRBD1 (6 bases). The V end lost 5 bases, the J end lost 0 bases, and 13 bases lay between the germline ends. The germline V gene encodes CDR1 MNHNY and CDR2 SVGAGI (reference sequence). CDR3 size: 15 residues. CDR3 amino acids: CASSVQGRANYGYTF. CDR3 nucleotides: TGTGCCAGCAGTGTGCAGGGGAGAGCTAACTATGGCTACACCTTC.

The chain couples TRBV15 to TRBJ1-2, with no clear D. The V gene lost 4 bases and the J gene lost 2 bases, with 14 bases spanning the gap. The CDR3 sequence is 15 residues long. CDR1 is LNHNV, CDR2 YYDKDF, per germline (reference sequence). CDR3 in amino acids: CATSNYRRLNYGYTF. DNA of the CDR3: TGTGCCACCAGCAATTACAGACGGCTCAACTATGGCTACACCTTC.

The V and J genes are TRBV27 and TRBJ1-1; D unresolved. CDR1 is MNHEY, CDR2 SMNVEV, per germline (reference sequence). Trimming pared 7 bases from V and 5 bases from J, leaving 26 bases between. The length of the CDR3 is 17 residues. CDR3 in DNA: TGTGCCAGCAAAGAGCGGGCCTCGGAATGGTCGGGGACTGAAGCTTTCTTT. Its protein product is CASKERASEWSGTEAFF.

The gene calls are TRBV5-1 and TRBJ2-5, with no clear D. Trimming took 1 base from V and 1 from J, leaving 11 bases between them. The germline gives CDR1 SGHRS, CDR2 YFSETQ. The CDR3 extends over 15 amino acids. The CDR3 sequence: CASSLLASAQETQYF. For the CDR3, the DNA is TGCGCCAGCAGCTTGCTGGCCTCAGCCCAAGAGACCCAGTACTTC.

The chain links TRBV30 to TRBJ2-5, with D perhaps assigned TRBD1 or TRBD2 (6 bases each). The germline V gene has CDR1 GTSNPN and CDR2 SVGIG (reference sequence). The CDR3 covers 14 residues. The V gene lost 0 bases and the J gene lost 5 bases, with 13 bases spanning the gap. The CDR3 is CAWSVGGSAETQYF. CDR3 DNA sequence: TGTGCCTGGAGTGTAGGGGGGTCCGCGGAGACCCAGTACTTC.